This TCR beta chain was sequenced during a study of beta chain features in type 1 diabetes. Across the study: In age, gender and cell yields, patients were similar to healthy donors. Study results and limitations: Sequencing the cDNA could make cells with high TCR expression show up more than they should.

cDNA synthesis used the whole RNA isolate, giving expressed TCRB sequences. TCRdb's table, derived via immunoSEQ multiplex PCR, lists solely in-frame clones and lacks some. The table lists about 900,000 clones, 15% to 20% of them singletons. This clone has more than one count but fewer than ten. Its cognate antigen is unknown. Using CD45RO/CCR7/CD25/CD127/CD95/CD27, CD4+ naive, central memory, regulatory and stem cell-like memory cells were sorted. The receptor was isolated from a woman in her late teens or twenties in good health. Sample: naive CD4+ T cells from blood.

CDR3 nucleotides: TGTGCCAGCAGCTTAGGGAGAGCGGGAGGCTACGAGCAGTACTTC. The encoded protein is CASSLGRAGGYEQYF. The rearrangement uses TRBV11-2 and TRBJ2-7; 9 nucleotides align to TRBD2. Per the germline V gene, CDR1 is SGHAT and CDR2 is FQNNGV. The CDR3 is 15 residues long. J was trimmed by 3 bases and V by 1 base; bases with no gene match: 4.